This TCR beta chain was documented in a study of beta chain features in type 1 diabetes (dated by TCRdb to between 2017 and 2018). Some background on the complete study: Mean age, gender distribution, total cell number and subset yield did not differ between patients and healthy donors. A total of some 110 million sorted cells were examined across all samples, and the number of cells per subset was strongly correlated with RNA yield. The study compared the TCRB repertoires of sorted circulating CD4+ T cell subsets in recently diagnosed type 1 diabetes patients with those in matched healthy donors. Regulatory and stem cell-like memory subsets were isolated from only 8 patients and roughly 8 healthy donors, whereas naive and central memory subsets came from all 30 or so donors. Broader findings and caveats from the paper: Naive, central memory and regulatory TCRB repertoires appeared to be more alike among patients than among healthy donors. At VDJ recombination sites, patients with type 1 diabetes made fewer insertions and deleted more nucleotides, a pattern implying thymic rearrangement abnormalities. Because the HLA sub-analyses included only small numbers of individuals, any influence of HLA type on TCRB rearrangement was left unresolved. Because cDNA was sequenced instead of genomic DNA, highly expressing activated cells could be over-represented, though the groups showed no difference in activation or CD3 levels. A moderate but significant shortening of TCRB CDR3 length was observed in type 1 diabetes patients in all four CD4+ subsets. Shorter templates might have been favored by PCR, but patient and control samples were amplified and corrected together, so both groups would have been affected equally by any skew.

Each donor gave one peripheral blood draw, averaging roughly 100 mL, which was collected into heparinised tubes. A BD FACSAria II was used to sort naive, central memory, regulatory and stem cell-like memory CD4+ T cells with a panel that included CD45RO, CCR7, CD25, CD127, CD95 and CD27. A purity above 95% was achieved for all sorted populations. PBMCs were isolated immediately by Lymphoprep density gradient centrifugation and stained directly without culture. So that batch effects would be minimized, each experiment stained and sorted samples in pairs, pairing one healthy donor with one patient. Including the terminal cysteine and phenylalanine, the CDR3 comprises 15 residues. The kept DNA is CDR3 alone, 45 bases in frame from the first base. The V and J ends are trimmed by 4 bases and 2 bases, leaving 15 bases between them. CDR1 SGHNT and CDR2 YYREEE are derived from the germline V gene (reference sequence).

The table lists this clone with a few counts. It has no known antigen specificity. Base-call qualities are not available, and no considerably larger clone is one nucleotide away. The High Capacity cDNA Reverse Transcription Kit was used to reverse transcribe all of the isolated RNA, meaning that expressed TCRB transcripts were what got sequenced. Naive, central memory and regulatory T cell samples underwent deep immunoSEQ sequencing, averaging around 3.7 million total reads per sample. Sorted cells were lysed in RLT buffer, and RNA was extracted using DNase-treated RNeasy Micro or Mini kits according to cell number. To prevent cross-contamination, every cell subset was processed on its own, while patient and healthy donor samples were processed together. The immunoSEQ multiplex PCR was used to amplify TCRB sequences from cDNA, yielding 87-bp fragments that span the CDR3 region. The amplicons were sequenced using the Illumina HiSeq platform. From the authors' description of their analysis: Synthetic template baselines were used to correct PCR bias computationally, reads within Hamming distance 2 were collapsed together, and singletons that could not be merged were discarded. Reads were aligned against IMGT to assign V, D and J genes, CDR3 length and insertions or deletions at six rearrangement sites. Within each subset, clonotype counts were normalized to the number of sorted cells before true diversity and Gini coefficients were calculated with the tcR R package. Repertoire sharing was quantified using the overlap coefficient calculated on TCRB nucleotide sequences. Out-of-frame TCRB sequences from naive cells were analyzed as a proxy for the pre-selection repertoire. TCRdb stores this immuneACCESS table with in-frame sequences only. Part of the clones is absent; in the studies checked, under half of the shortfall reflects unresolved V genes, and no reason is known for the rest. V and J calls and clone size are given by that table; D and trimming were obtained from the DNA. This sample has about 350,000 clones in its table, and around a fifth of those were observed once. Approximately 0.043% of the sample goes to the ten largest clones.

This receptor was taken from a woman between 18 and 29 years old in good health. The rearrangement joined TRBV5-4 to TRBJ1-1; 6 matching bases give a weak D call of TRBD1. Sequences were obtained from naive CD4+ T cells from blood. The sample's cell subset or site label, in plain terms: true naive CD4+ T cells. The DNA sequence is TGTGCCAGCAGCGCCACAGGGTCAGTAAACACTGAAGCTTTCTTT. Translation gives CASSATGSVNTEAFF.